This TCR beta chain stems from a study of blood T cell repertoires in COVID-19. About the study: Some COVID-19 samples were acute and others convalescent; all came from the United States, Italy and Spain. T cells, B-cell-depleted T cells, or PBMCs supplied cDNA or gDNA.

Original handling: Counts of nucleated cells, estimated from reference gene primer amplification, were obtained. Generated by immunoSEQ multiplex PCR, the TCRdb table keeps only in-frame clones and is missing some. V, J and clone size were drawn from that table, and D and trimming were deduced from the DNA. The sample has more than 50,000 clones; about nine tenths are singletons. CDR3 length equals 12 residues. Deletions cut 6 bases from V and 5 bases from J, with 13 bases between. Germline CDR1 reads SQVTM; CDR2 reads ANQGSEA. The V and J genes are TRBV29-1 and TRBJ2-5, with D perhaps TRBD2 (7 bases). Sequenced material: peripheral blood. The TCR sequence derives from a woman in her thirties or forties with active COVID-19. The CDR3 DNA reads as TGCAGCGTCAGAGGGGGAGGGGAGACCCAGTACTTC. Its protein is CSVRGGGETQYF.